This T cell receptor beta chain is drawn from a study of T cells after yellow fever vaccination. Points from the study as a whole: A weaker secondary response peaked on day 5, the primary on day 15.

Points on this clonotype: Its target is unknown.

TCR cDNA was made by 5'RACE template switching, adding a universal primer site and UMIs. TCRdb ran MiXCR on the 5' RACE reads and lists one entry per CDR3 protein. The sample lists about 340,000 distinct CDR3 sequences, around 3.9% occurring once. This CDR3 is built from 14 residues. Trimming removed 7 bases from V and 7 bases from J; junction bases left unmatched: 11. The sequence came from a man younger than 35 who received the YFV17D yellow fever vaccine. V gene TRBV12-3 or TRBV12-4 combines with J gene TRBJ1-1; 8 nucleotides align to TRBD1. The input for sequencing was PBMCs, taken 5 days after the yellow fever booster vaccination. CDR3 DNA sequence: TGTGCCAGCATCCCTCTGACAGGGGCCTTTGAAGCTTTCTTT. This codes for CASIPLTGAFEAFF.